This T cell receptor (beta chain) was recovered during a study of tumor-infiltrating lymphocytes in primary liver carcinoma. Study as a whole: Surgical resection treated primary liver carcinoma in the patients. Male and female patients aged 30 to 69 years made up the cohort.

Turning to this clonotype: No antigen is known for it. This sequence may be a read error, since a much larger clone differs from it by one base.

For blood RNA, unsorted whole blood served as the source, and germline DNA was extracted too. The authors made TCR beta cDNA from approximately 490 ng total RNA with a constant-region primer. Nested multiplex PCR, run for three rounds with slightly modified ARM-PCR, yielded TCR beta libraries. TCRdb redid the calling of the multiplex PCR reads with MiXCR, one entry per CDR3 protein. The data hold 300,000 to 350,000 distinct CDR3 sequences, with 65% observed a single time. General study points: Compared with blood, tumor repertoires held significantly more in their top 250 clones. Pairs comparing tumor with adjacent tissue or blood overlapped less than pairs drawn from tumor regions.

The TCR originated in a man between 40 and 49 years old with primary liver carcinoma and hepatitis B virus infection. Sequencing was carried out using peripheral blood.

The CDR3: CASRLNTVQETQYF. Written as DNA, the CDR3 is TGTGCCAGCAGGTTAAACACAGTCCAAGAGACCCAGTACTTC. This rearrangement joins TRBV6-5 to TRBJ2-5; no definite D call. V lost 6 bases and J lost 1, with 12 bases in between. Per germline, CDR1 MNHEY and CDR2 SVGAGI. CDR3 size: 14 residues.